Described below is a single TCR beta chain sequence and its context. This sample was included in a study of blood T cell repertoires in COVID-19. Study details: Italy, Spain and the United States were the sources of the convalescent and acute COVID-19 samples. PBMCs, B-cell-depleted T cells, or T cells were the source of the cDNA or gDNA that made up the material.

Methods used by the authors: Amplification from reference gene primers served as the basis for estimated nucleated cell counts. Repertoires were generated with immunoSEQ multiplex PCR, while TCRdb's copy carries only in-frame clones and drops some. V, J and clone size were drawn from that table, and D and trimming were deduced from the DNA. The repertoire holds over 85,000 clones, with more than 75% as singletons. The CDR3 covers 14 residues. Sequencing used peripheral blood. The chain employs TRBV21-1 and TRBJ1-1; the D call TRBD1 from the table was never checked on the DNA. TRBV21-1 is labeled a pseudogene. The clonotype was recovered from a woman over 75 with acute or convalescent COVID-19. The CDR3 nucleotides are TGTGCCAGCAGCAAAGATAACATGAACACTGAAGCTTTCTTT. Translated: CASSKDNMNTEAFF.